The next 30 T cell receptor beta chains were all read from a single sample in a study of blood T cell repertoires in COVID-19. Here immunoSEQ multiplex PCR was the method, and the copy in TCRdb shows in-frame clones only, minus some. The sample carries roughly 200,000 clones, over 75% recorded once. The sequenced material came from peripheral blood. The receptors derive from a man aged 60-69 years with acute or convalescent COVID-19.

The chain carries TRBV3-1 (or the pseudogene TRBV3-2) and TRBJ1-2; 12 nucleotides line up with TRBD1. The ends lost 2 bases at V and 0 bases at J; junction bases unmatched: 4. The CDR3 is 17 residues long. Germline values: CDR1 LGHDT, CDR2 YNNKEL (reference sequence). The CDR3 nucleotides read TGTGCCAGCAGCCAACCGGGACAGGGGGCTTCTAACTATGGCTACACCTTC. This translates into CASSQPGQGASNYGYTF.

This clone was detected only a few times. The chain is built from TRBV5-1 and TRBJ2-2; TRBD2 aligns across 11 bases. This CDR3 spans 18 amino acids. Germline CDR1 SGHRS, CDR2 YFSETQ. V lost 1 base, J lost 0 bases, and 5 bases stayed unmatched. CDR3 DNA sequence: TGCGCCAGCAGCTTGCACGGGACTAGCGGAACGAACACCGGGGAGCTGTTTTTT. As protein: CASSLHGTSGTNTGELFF.

This sequence joins TRBV5-1 and TRBJ1-4; 7 bases agree with TRBD1. CDR3 length equals 15 residues. The germline V gene encodes CDR1 SGHRS and CDR2 YFSETQ. The V segment lost 1 base and the J segment 7 bases; nucleotides outside the gene matches: 7. This CDR3 reads CASSLRQGGGEKLFF. The CDR3, as DNA: TGCGCCAGCAGCTTGCGACAGGGTGGGGGTGAAAAACTGTTTTTT. The full variable domain, in which reference TRBV5-1 and TRBJ1-4 provide the parts outside the CDR3, is KAGVTQTPRYLIKTRGQQVTLSCSPISGHRSVSWYQQTPGQGLQFLFEYFSETQRNKGNFPGRFSGRQFSNSRSEMNVSTLELGDSALYLCASSLRQGGGEKLFFGSGTQLSVL.

The chain is built from TRBV7-9 and TRBJ1-1, with a weak D call TRBD1 (6 bases). CDR3 length: 15 amino acids. CDR1 and CDR2 from the germline V gene are SEHNR and FQNEAQ (reference sequence). Trimming removed 5 bases from V and 1 base from J, with 14 bases in between. The CDR3 sequence: CASSPGGGGNTEAFF. CDR3 DNA: TGTGCCAGCAGCCCAGGAGGGGGGGGGAACACTGAAGCTTTCTTT.

This clone was counted a few times. This chain uses TRBV28 with TRBJ1-2; TRBD1 matches 10 bases. Per the germline V gene, CDR1 is MDHEN and CDR2 is SYDVKM. This CDR3 region has 15 residues. V dropped 3 bases and J dropped 7; count of bases not matched to a gene: 8. The CDR3 sequence: CASSFLTGGFTGYTF. The CDR3 region has the DNA TGTGCCAGCAGTTTCTTGACAGGGGGCTTCACTGGCTACACCTTC.

J is TRBJ1-1 and V is TRBV5-4; no clear D. Per the germline V gene, CDR1 is SGHNT and CDR2 is YYREEE (reference sequence). The V and J ends lost 3 bases and 0 bases respectively, with 12 bases between them. This CDR3 region has 15 residues. CDR3 nucleotides: TGTGCCAGCAGCTCGGGGTGGGATCTGAACACTGAAGCTTTCTTT. Translating gives CASSSGWDLNTEAFF.

The genes are TRBV4-2 and TRBJ2-5, with 7 bases matching TRBD2. The CDR3 is 16 amino acids. Trimming removed 0 bases from V and 2 bases from J; junction bases left unmatched: 6. Germline CDR1 LGHNA, CDR2 YNFKEQ. CDR3 nucleotides: TGTGCCAGCAGCCAAGATAGGGCGGGAGTTCAAGAGACCCAGTACTTC. It codes for CASSQDRAGVQETQYF.

This clone has only one observation. This chain uses TRBV28 with TRBJ1-5, with TRBD1 matching 7 bases. The ends lost 7 bases at V and 4 bases at J; junction bases unmatched: 7. The CDR3 sequence is 14 residues long. Germline assignment: CDR1 MDHEN and CDR2 SYDVKM. The CDR3 reads CASKAEQGNQPQHF. CDR3 coding DNA: TGTGCCAGCAAGGCAGAACAGGGGAATCAGCCCCAGCATTTT. The variable domain in full, completed from reference TRBV28 and TRBJ1-5, reads DVKVTQSSRYLVKRTGEKVFLECVQDMDHENMFWYRQDPGLGLRLIYFSYDVKMKEKGDIPEGYSVSREKKERFSLILESASTNQTSMYLCASKAEQGNQPQHFGDGTRLSIL.

The rearrangement links TRBV5-1 to TRBJ2-1; D is unresolved. The CDR3 extends over 13 amino acids. V was pared by 0 bases and J by 5 bases, with 6 bases between. CDR1 is SGHRS, CDR2 YFSETQ, per germline. The DNA for the CDR3 is TGCGCCAGCAGCTTGGGGGCCAACAATGAGCAGTTCTTC. Translating gives CASSLGANNEQFF.

The J gene is TRBJ1-5, the V gene TRBV6-6; D remains ambiguous. Germline V lookup: CDR1 MNHNY, CDR2 SVGAGI (reference sequence). This CDR3 is 14 amino acids long. Trimming took off 6 bases at V and 6 bases at J, with 15 bases between the two ends. The CDR3, as DNA: TGTGCCAGCAGCCCCATAACGGGGATTCAGCCCCAGCATTTT. Encoded protein: CASSPITGIQPQHF.

The CDR3 DNA sequence: TGTGCCAGCAGCCCTCGTCCGGCTAGCGCCGGCGAGCAGTACTTC. This gives the protein CASSPRPASAGEQYF. J is TRBJ2-7 and V is TRBV4-2, with D perhaps matching TRBD2 (6 bases). Germline V gene sequence: CDR1 LGHNA, CDR2 YNFKEQ. The CDR3 covers 15 residues. V dropped 4 bases and J dropped 6 bases, with 19 bases sitting between them.

The chain combines TRBV7-9 with TRBJ1-2; D is possibly TRBD1 (5 bases). CDR3 length: 13 residues. V lost 5 bases to trimming and J lost 6 bases, with 13 bases between them. The germline V gene encodes CDR1 SEHNR and CDR2 FQNEAQ (reference sequence). As DNA, the CDR3 is TGTGCCAGCAGCATCAGCAGGGCTGATGGCTACACCTTC. Its translation: CASSISRADGYTF.

This clone was observed a few times. The chain uses TRBV3-1 (or the pseudogene TRBV3-2) and TRBJ2-5, with TRBD1 matching over 7 bases. The CDR3 spans 13 residues. Looked up from germline, CDR1 is LGHDT and CDR2 is YNNKEL (reference sequence). V shed 2 bases and J 11 bases; nucleotides not matched to a gene: 8. This CDR3 is CASSQLRGQGQYF. The CDR3 nucleotides are TGTGCCAGCAGCCAACTGAGGGGGCAGGGACAGTACTTC.

The chain links TRBV7-8 to TRBJ2-1, with 8 nucleotides matching TRBD2. Trimming took 4 bases from V and 9 from J; bases not matched to a gene: 5. CDR1 and CDR2 (germline): SGHVS, FQNEAQ. The CDR3 is 13 residues long. CDR3 in DNA: TGTGCCAGCAGCTCAGGGGCGGGGGGTGAGCAGTTCTTC. Translating gives CASSSGAGGEQFF.

This chain joins TRBV7-9 and TRBJ2-2; D uncertain. With 3 bases removed from V and 0 bases from J, the gap between germline ends came to 8 bases. The CDR3 is made up of 15 amino acids. Germline-derived CDR1 and CDR2 are SEHNR and FQNEAQ (reference sequence). In DNA form, the CDR3 reads TGTGCCAGCAGCTTCATTTCCCCGAACACCGGGGAGCTGTTTTTT. Protein: CASSFISPNTGELFF.

The J gene is TRBJ2-1, the V gene TRBV18; 7 positions match TRBD1. Germline CDR1 and CDR2: KGHSH and LQKENI. CDR3 length equals 15 residues. The junction had 7 bases not matched to a gene; V was cut back by 4 bases and J by 4 bases. The CDR3 nucleotides read TGTGCCAGCTCACTTACCGGGACAGTATACAATGAGCAGTTCTTC. This encodes CASSLTGTVYNEQFF.

This chain uses TRBV29-1 with TRBJ2-3; 15 positions agree with TRBD2. The CDR3 sequence is 15 residues long. The germline CDR1 and CDR2 sequences are SQVTM and ANQGSEA. Germline trimming cut 6 bases from V and 2 bases from J; bases unmatched to any gene: 3. The CDR3 bases are TGCAGCGTAGGACTAGCGGGAGGGTACACAGATACGCAGTATTTT. It is translated as CSVGLAGGYTDTQYF.

This rearrangement joins TRBV7-9 to TRBJ2-5; 7 bases align to TRBD2. The V and J ends lost 11 bases and 7 bases, in that order; junction bases with no gene match: 16. The CDR3 contains 14 residues. Germline values: CDR1 SEHNR, CDR2 FQNEAQ (reference sequence). This chain's CDR3 is CAANDGTTTGTQYF. In DNA form, the CDR3 reads TGTGCCGCAAATGACGGGACTACCACAGGGACCCAGTACTTC.

A note on this clone: Additional DNA sequences in this sample encode the identical CDR3. The chain uses TRBV9 and TRBJ2-7; 7 nucleotides line up with TRBD2. The V gene's germline CDR1 is SGDLS and CDR2 YYNGEE. V lost 0 bases and J lost 0; bases outside the gene matches: 0. The CDR3 loop spans 14 amino acids. CDR3 in amino acids: CASSVGGSSYEQYF. CDR3 coding DNA: TGTGCCAGCAGCGTAGGCGGGAGCTCCTACGAGCAGTACTTC. The variable domain in full, with the rest retrieved from reference TRBV9 and TRBJ2-7, is DSGVTQTPKHLITATGQRVTLRCSPRSGDLSVYWYQQSLDQGLQFLIQYYNGEERAKGNILERFSAQQFPDLHSELNLSSLELGDSALYFCASSVGGSSYEQYFGPGTRLTVT.

This clone was seen a handful of times. J is TRBJ2-3 and V is TRBV24-1; D perhaps matches TRBD2 (5 bases). V was trimmed by 7 bases and J by 2 bases, leaving 6 bases between them. The V gene's germline CDR1 is KGHDR and CDR2 SFDVKD. This CDR3 comprises 12 residues. CDR3: CATSDYTDTQYF. The CDR3 nucleotides read TGTGCCACCAGCGACTACACAGATACGCAGTATTTT.

This chain uses TRBV2 with TRBJ1-5; no definite D call. This CDR3 has 15 residues. CDR1 is SNHLY and CDR2 is FYNNEI in the germline V gene. The V end was cut by 5 bases, the J end by 4 bases, with 15 bases between. In DNA, the CDR3 is TGTGCCAGCAGTTTGGACGGTGGAGGGAATCAGCCCCAGCATTTT. It codes for CASSLDGGGNQPQHF.

This clone was counted a single time. V is TRBV5-8 and J is TRBJ1-5; possible D gene TRBD1, 5 bases. The V gene's germline CDR1 is SGHTS and CDR2 YDEGEE. This CDR3 comprises 13 residues. V was shortened by 4 bases and J by 3 bases, with 8 bases between the two germline ends. The CDR3 sequence is CASSQGLNQPQHF. CDR3 in DNA: TGTGCCAGCAGCCAGGGCCTCAATCAGCCCCAGCATTTT.

This clone showed up just once. The chain recombines TRBV5-1 with TRBJ2-7, with 8 bases aligning to TRBD2. Germline CDR1 reads SGHRS; CDR2 reads YFSETQ. J gave up 2 bases and V 0 bases, and 7 bases lay outside the gene matches. There are 16 residues in the CDR3. The DNA of the CDR3 is TGCGCCAGCAGCTTGGGTGGGAGCGGGGGTACCTACGAGCAGTACTTC. Translating it yields CASSLGGSGGTYEQYF.

This CDR3 reads CASSPGGTTNEKLFF. The CDR3 bases are TGTGCCAGCAGCCCCGGGGGGACGACTAATGAAAAACTGTTTTTT. The chain is built from TRBV9 and TRBJ1-4; TRBD1 might be the D (5 bases). This CDR3 is built from 15 residues. CDR1 SGDLS and CDR2 YYNGEE come from the germline V gene. Trimming removed 4 bases at V and 2 bases at J, with 12 bases between.

V is TRBV11-2 and J is TRBJ2-7, with no clear D. Between the trimmed V and J ends, which lost 5 bases and 0 bases, there was a span of 5 bases. This CDR3 has 12 amino acids. CDR1 SGHAT and CDR2 FQNNGV come from the germline V gene. This chain's CDR3 is CASSPSSYEQYF. The CDR3 DNA reads TGTGCCAGCAGCCCCAGCTCCTACGAGCAGTACTTC.

This clone was observed a single time. This chain links TRBV9 with TRBJ2-7, with 15 bases fitting TRBD2. The CDR3 runs 16 residues. Germline CDR1 is SGDLS and CDR2 is YYNGEE. The junction had 5 bases not matched to a gene; V was cut back by 3 bases and J by 4 bases. CDR3 sequence: CASSAGTSGRQYEQYF. The DNA for the CDR3 is TGTGCCAGCAGCGCTGGGACTAGCGGGAGGCAATACGAGCAGTACTTC.

This chain links TRBV10-3 with TRBJ1-1; no clear D. The germline CDR1 and CDR2 sequences are ENHRY and SYGVKD. This CDR3 is 14 amino acids long. V gave up 8 bases and J gave up 0 bases, with 13 bases separating them. CDR3 DNA: TGTGCCATCGGTTCGGACTACATGAACACTGAAGCTTTCTTT. Encoded protein: CAIGSDYMNTEAFF.

This rearrangement joins TRBV28 to TRBJ1-2; 8 nucleotides match TRBD1. CDR3 length equals 12 residues. Germline trimming cut 6 bases from V and 5 bases from J; bases unmatched to any gene: 2. In germline, CDR1 is MDHEN, CDR2 SYDVKM. The CDR3 protein is CASRRTGYGYTF. DNA for the CDR3: TGTGCCAGCAGAAGGACAGGGTATGGCTACACCTTC.

The chain joins TRBV10-3 to TRBJ1-6, with 7 positions matching TRBD1. Losses at the gene ends were 0 bases for V and 6 bases for J; bases not matched to a gene: 5. Germline CDR1 and CDR2: ENHRY and SYGVKD. The CDR3 has 16 residues. This CDR3 reads CAISESTGIGNSPLHF. The CDR3 DNA sequence: TGTGCCATCAGTGAGTCGACAGGGATAGGTAATTCACCCCTCCACTTT.

V is TRBV6-5 and J is TRBJ2-5; no definite D call. From germline, CDR1 is MNHEY and CDR2 SVGAGI. CDR3 length equals 12 residues. The V and J ends lost 6 bases and 2 bases respectively, with 7 bases between them. This chain's CDR3 is CASRNLQETQYF. The CDR3 DNA follows: TGTGCCAGCAGGAACTTACAAGAGACCCAGTACTTC.